This T cell receptor (beta chain) originates from a study of T cells in localized non-small cell lung cancer. In the case of this clone: The antigen is not known.

Study results and limitations: Heterogeneity remains possible because sequencing was limited to only one tumor region. Uninvolved nearby lung showed the greatest T cell clonality, exceeding that found in tumor. Higher blood T cell density tracked longer overall survival. Adjacent lung tissue had a median about 52 of the top 100 clones found in the tumor.

Data came from immunoSEQ multiplex PCR; TCRdb stores just in-frame clones and leaves some out. Of 70,000 to 95,000 clones in the sample, under 95% were seen once. This CDR3 comprises 15 residues. The trim removed 6 bases at V and 2 bases at J, leaving 7 bases unmatched. In germline, CDR1 is SQVTM, CDR2 ANQGSEA. Sample: PBMCs, taken before any cancer treatment. The chain recombines TRBV29-1 with TRBJ2-3; 11 nucleotides match TRBD2. This TCR derives from a woman aged 40 to 75 with stage II squamous cell lung carcinoma. The CDR3 loop reads CSVGGLAEFTDTQYF. In DNA form, the CDR3 reads TGCAGCGTGGGGGGACTAGCGGAATTCACAGATACGCAGTATTTT.